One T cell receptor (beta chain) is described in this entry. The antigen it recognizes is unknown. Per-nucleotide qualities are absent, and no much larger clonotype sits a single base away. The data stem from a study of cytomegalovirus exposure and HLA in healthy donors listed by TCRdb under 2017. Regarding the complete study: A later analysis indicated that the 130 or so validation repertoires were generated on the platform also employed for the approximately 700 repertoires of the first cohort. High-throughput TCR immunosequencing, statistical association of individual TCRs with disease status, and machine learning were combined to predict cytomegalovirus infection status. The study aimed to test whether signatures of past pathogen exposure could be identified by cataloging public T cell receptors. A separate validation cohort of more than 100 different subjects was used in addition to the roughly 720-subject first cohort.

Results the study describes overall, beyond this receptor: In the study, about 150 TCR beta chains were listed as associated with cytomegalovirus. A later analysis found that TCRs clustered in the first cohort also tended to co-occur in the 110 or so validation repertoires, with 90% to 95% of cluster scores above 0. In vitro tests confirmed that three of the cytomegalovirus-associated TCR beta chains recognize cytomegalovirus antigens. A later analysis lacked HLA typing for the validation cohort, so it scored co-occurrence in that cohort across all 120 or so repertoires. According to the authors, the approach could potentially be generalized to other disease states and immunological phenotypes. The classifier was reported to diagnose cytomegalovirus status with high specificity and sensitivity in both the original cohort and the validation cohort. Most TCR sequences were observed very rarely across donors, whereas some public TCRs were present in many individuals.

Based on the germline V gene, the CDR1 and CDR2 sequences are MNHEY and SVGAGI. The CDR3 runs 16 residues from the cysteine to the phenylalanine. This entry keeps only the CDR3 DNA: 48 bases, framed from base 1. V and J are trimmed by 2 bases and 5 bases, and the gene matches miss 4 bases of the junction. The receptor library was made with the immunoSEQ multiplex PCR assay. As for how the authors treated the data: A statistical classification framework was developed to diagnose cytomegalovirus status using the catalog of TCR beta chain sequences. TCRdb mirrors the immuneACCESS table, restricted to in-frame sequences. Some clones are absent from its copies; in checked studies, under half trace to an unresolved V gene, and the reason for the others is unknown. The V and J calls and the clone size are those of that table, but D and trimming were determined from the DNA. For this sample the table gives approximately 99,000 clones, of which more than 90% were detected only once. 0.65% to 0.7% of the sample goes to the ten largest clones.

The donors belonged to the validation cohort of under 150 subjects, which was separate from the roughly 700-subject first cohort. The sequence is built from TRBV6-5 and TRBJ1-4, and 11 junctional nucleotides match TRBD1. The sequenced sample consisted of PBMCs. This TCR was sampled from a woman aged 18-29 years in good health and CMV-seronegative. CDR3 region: CASSYQRTGGNEKLFF. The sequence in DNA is TGTGCCAGCAGTTACCAAAGGACAGGGGGCAATGAAAAACTGTTTTTT.